These 24 T cell receptor beta chains were all obtained from the same sample, sequenced in a study of control samples from healthy donors and cancer patients. Repertoires were generated with immunoSEQ multiplex PCR, while TCRdb's copy carries only in-frame clones and drops some. The sample lists 150,000 to 200,000 clones, just over 85% occurring once. Material: blood. The receptors were sampled from a man younger than 35 in good health.

This clone was recorded once. The V call is TRBV4-3, the J call TRBJ2-1; 7 bases map to TRBD1. V lost 0 bases and J lost 9; bases outside the gene matches: 8. Per germline, CDR1 LGHNA and CDR2 YSLEER. The CDR3 runs to 15 residues. CDR3 residues: CASSQDASGGGEQFF. CDR3 sequence (DNA): TGCGCCAGCAGCCAAGATGCTTCAGGGGGTGGTGAGCAGTTCTTC.

V is TRBV7-8 and J is TRBJ2-3, with unresolved D. CDR1 SGHVS and CDR2 FQNEAQ come from the germline V gene. V gave up 0 bases and J gave up 2 bases, with 6 bases separating them. There are 14 residues in the CDR3. The CDR3 sequence: CASSLASHTDTQYF. DNA for the CDR3: TGTGCCAGCAGCTTAGCCTCCCACACAGATACGCAGTATTTT. The whole variable domain, remainder taken from reference TRBV7-8 and TRBJ2-3, is GAGVSQSPRYKVAKRGQDVALRCDPISGHVSLFWYQQALGQGPEFLTYFQNEAQLDKSGLPSDRFFAERPEGSVSTLKIQRTQQEDSAVYLCASSLASHTDTQYFGPGTRLTVL.

The chain combines TRBV5-4 with TRBJ2-3, with TRBD2 matching over 14 bases. The germline V gene encodes CDR1 SGHNT and CDR2 YYREEE (reference sequence). V was pared by 4 bases and J by 6 bases, with 7 bases of the junction left unmatched. CDR3 length equals 16 residues. CDR3 in DNA: TGTGCCAGCAGCGCACCGACTAGCGGGGGGGCGGATACGCAGTATTTT. Translated: CASSAPTSGGADTQYF.

The chain joins TRBV19 to TRBJ1-2; 9 positions agree with TRBD1. The CDR3 spans 13 residues. CDR1 is LNHDA and CDR2 is SQIVND in the germline V gene (reference sequence). Losses at the gene ends were 4 bases for V and 6 bases for J; bases not matched to a gene: 3. The CDR3 is CASSTRDRDGYTF. Written as DNA, the CDR3 is TGTGCCAGTAGTACCCGGGACAGGGATGGCTACACCTTC.

This chain joins TRBV7-8 and TRBJ1-5; D gene ambiguous. Germline V gives CDR1 SGHVS, CDR2 FQNEAQ. This CDR3 region has 13 residues. The V end was cut by 6 bases, the J end by 4 bases, with 10 bases between. The DNA of the CDR3 is TGTGCCAGCAGTCCCGGACGAAATCAGCCCCAGCATTTT. Residues: CASSPGRNQPQHF. Combining the CDR3 with reference TRBV7-8 and TRBJ1-5 gives the whole variable domain GAGVSQSPRYKVAKRGQDVALRCDPISGHVSLFWYQQALGQGPEFLTYFQNEAQLDKSGLPSDRFFAERPEGSVSTLKIQRTQQEDSAVYLCASSPGRNQPQHFGDGTRLSIL.

For this clone: Compared with germline, one end of the junction differs, possibly owing to a read error. J is TRBJ1-6 and V is TRBV5-1; D is uncertain. Germline-derived CDR1 and CDR2 are SGHRS and YFSETQ. The CDR3 runs to 14 residues. CDR3 bases: TGCGCCAGCAGCTTGGAACGGTTCAATTCACCCCCCCACTTT. Its protein is CASSLERFNSPPHF.

The chain has TRBV25-1 and TRBJ2-3, with 8 bases that match TRBD1. The CDR3 totals 17 residues. Per the germline V gene, CDR1 is MGHDK and CDR2 is SYGVNS. The V and J ends lost 3 bases and 4 bases, in that order; junction bases with no gene match: 12. The CDR3 region has the DNA TGTGCCAGCAGTGACCCTGGACAGGGCGGTAGGTCAGATACGCAGTATTTT. It is translated as CASSDPGQGGRSDTQYF. The variable domain in full, with the rest retrieved from reference TRBV25-1 and TRBJ2-3, is EADIYQTPRYLVIGTGKKITLECSQTMGHDKMYWYQQDPGMELHLIHYSYGVNSTEKGDLSSESTVSRIRTEHFPLTLESARPSHTSQYLCASSDPGQGGRSDTQYFGPGTRLTVL.

V and J are TRBV7-3 and TRBJ2-1; D is uncertain. Germline V lookup: CDR1 SGHTA, CDR2 FQGTGA. V was cut by 2 bases and J by 7 bases, with 6 bases left in between. The CDR3 loop spans 12 amino acids. The CDR3 DNA sequence: TGTGCCAGCAGCTTACGGGCTAATGAGCAGTTCTTC. Protein: CASSLRANEQFF.

V usage is TRBV6-2 or TRBV6-3 and J usage is TRBJ1-2, with D hard to call. CDR3 length: 14 residues. The germline V and J ends were trimmed by 5 bases and 3 bases, with 13 bases remaining between them. CDR1 is MNHEY, CDR2 SVGEGT, per germline. CDR3 nucleotides: TGTGCCAGCAGTCCGACCTCTGAGTACTATGGCTACACCTTC. Translated: CASSPTSEYYGYTF.

This chain links TRBV6-5 with TRBJ2-5; D gene uncertain. The CDR3 covers 13 residues. Germline lookup yields CDR1 MNHEY and CDR2 SVGAGI. V was pared by 2 bases and J by 5 bases, with 9 bases between. Here the CDR3 DNA reads TGTGCCAGCAGTTACACCCCCCGGGAGACCCAGTACTTC. As protein: CASSYTPRETQYF.

The chain employs TRBV10-3 and TRBJ1-4, with 7 bases matching TRBD1. The V and J ends lost 5 bases and 6 bases, in that order; junction bases with no gene match: 6. CDR3 length: 14 amino acids. Germline V gives CDR1 ENHRY, CDR2 SYGVKD. CDR3 loop: CAISQKDRDEKLFF. The CDR3 DNA follows: TGTGCCATCAGTCAGAAAGACAGGGATGAAAAACTGTTTTTT.

The J gene is TRBJ1-1, the V gene TRBV6-5; tentatively, D is TRBD1 (5 bases). The V gene lost 0 bases and the J gene lost 0 bases, with 8 bases spanning the gap. Germline lookup yields CDR1 MNHEY and CDR2 SVGAGI. This CDR3 comprises 15 residues. CDR3 DNA sequence: TGTGCCAGCAGTTACTCGAGACAGCTGAACACTGAAGCTTTCTTT. It encodes CASSYSRQLNTEAFF.

The V and J genes are TRBV30 and TRBJ1-2, with D uncertain. Between the trimmed V and J ends, which lost 5 bases and 8 bases, there was a span of 15 bases. The CDR3 has 12 amino acids. In germline, CDR1 is GTSNPN, CDR2 SVGIG (reference sequence). The CDR3 DNA is TGTGCCTGGGGACCCCGGGCTCCAGGCTACACCTTC. Translating it yields CAWGPRAPGYTF.

V and J are TRBV7-3 and TRBJ2-1; D is possibly TRBD2 (6 bases). Trimming removed 5 bases at V and 4 bases at J, with 15 bases between. CDR1 and CDR2 from the germline V gene are SGHTA and FQGTGA. The CDR3 length is 15 residues. The CDR3 loop reads CASSQGAGLYNEQFF. The CDR3 DNA sequence: TGTGCCAGCAGCCAAGGGGCGGGGCTGTACAATGAGCAGTTCTTC. The full variable domain, with the rest looked up from reference TRBV7-3 and TRBJ2-1, is GAGVSQTPSNKVTEKGKYVELRCDPISGHTALYWYRQSLGQGPEFLIYFQGTGAADDSGLPNDRFFAVRPEGSVSTLKIQRTERGDSAVYLCASSQGAGLYNEQFFGPGTRLTVL.

J is TRBJ1-4 and V is TRBV7-2, with D hard to call. CDR3 length equals 14 residues. V gave up 2 bases and J gave up 6 bases, with 10 bases separating them. CDR1 is SGHTA and CDR2 is FQGNSA in the germline V gene. The CDR3 region has the DNA TGTGCCAGCAGCTTAAAGGGCAGAGATGAAAAACTGTTTTTT. It translates to CASSLKGRDEKLFF.

The chain uses TRBV3-1 (or the pseudogene TRBV3-2) and TRBJ1-2; D not certain. Trimming removed 1 base from V and 0 bases from J, with 9 bases in between. The CDR3 is 15 residues long. CDR1 and CDR2 from the germline V gene are LGHDT and YNNKEL (reference sequence). The CDR3 loop reads CASSQGQTSNYGYTF. In DNA form, the CDR3 reads TGTGCCAGCAGCCAAGGGCAGACCTCTAACTATGGCTACACCTTC.

The gene calls are TRBV5-1 and TRBJ2-1; 13 bases agree with TRBD2. Germline lookup yields CDR1 SGHRS and CDR2 YFSETQ. Germline trimming cut 0 bases from V and 3 bases from J; bases unmatched to any gene: 6. The CDR3 has 18 residues. As DNA, the CDR3 is TGCGCCAGCAGCTTGGGACTAGCGGGGGGTTTCCGCTACAATGAGCAGTTCTTC. Translation: CASSLGLAGGFRYNEQFF.

This chain joins TRBV10-3 and TRBJ1-1; a possible D gene is TRBD1 (6 bases). With 3 bases removed from V and 3 bases from J, the gap between germline ends came to 20 bases. CDR1 ENHRY and CDR2 SYGVKD come from the germline V gene. The CDR3 is 17 amino acids. The CDR3 region has the DNA TGTGCCATCAGTGAACCAGCGTCACCGGGGGGCCACACTGAAGCTTTCTTT. It specifies CAISEPASPGGHTEAFF.

This clone was recorded only once. The junction departs from germline at one end; a sequencing error may be responsible. The CDR3 nucleotides are TGTGCCCGCAGAGGAGGGGGGGGCCCCACCGGGGAGCTGTTTTTT. Translating gives CARRGGGGPTGELFF. The rearrangement uses TRBV9 and TRBJ2-2; TRBD2 is a possible D gene (7 bases). CDR3 length: 15 amino acids. Germline V gives CDR1 SGDLS, CDR2 YYNGEE.

V gene TRBV6-6 combines with J gene TRBJ1-5; possibly TRBD1 for D (6 bases). V was clipped by 5 bases and J by 7 bases, with 15 bases between them. This CDR3 contains 14 residues. From germline, CDR1 is MNHNY and CDR2 SVGAGI (reference sequence). CDR3: CASSLRGGRQPQHF. CDR3 DNA sequence: TGTGCCAGCAGTCTCAGGGGAGGAAGGCAGCCCCAGCATTTT.

The chain employs TRBV4-3 and TRBJ2-5; D is ambiguous. Deletions cut 0 bases from V and 3 bases from J, with 11 bases between. CDR1 is LGHNA and CDR2 is YSLEER in the germline V gene. The length of the CDR3 is 15 residues. The DNA for the CDR3 is TGCGCCAGCAGCCAAGAGGCGGACGGCGAAGAGACCCAGTACTTC. Protein product: CASSQEADGEETQYF.

The V and J genes are TRBV28 and TRBJ2-5; D possibly corresponds to TRBD2 (7 bases). This CDR3 comprises 15 residues. V dropped 7 bases and J dropped 2 bases, with 17 bases sitting between them. From germline, CDR1 is MDHEN and CDR2 SYDVKM. CDR3 protein: CASTPWGGPQETQYF. The DNA for the CDR3 is TGTGCCAGCACCCCTTGGGGGGGGCCTCAAGAGACCCAGTACTTC.

CDR3 residues: CASSLVGRHEQFF. CDR3 DNA sequence: TGTGCCAGCAGCTTAGTCGGCCGCCATGAGCAGTTCTTC. This chain uses TRBV7-2 with TRBJ2-1; D is ambiguous. This CDR3 comprises 13 residues. Germline CDR1 is SGHTA and CDR2 is FQGNSA. V lost 1 base and J 8 bases, leaving 9 bases between the germline ends.

The rearrangement uses TRBV7-3 and TRBJ2-1; 14 bases are shared with TRBD2. The CDR3 is made up of 14 amino acids. V lost 5 bases, J lost 15 bases, and 9 bases stayed unmatched. Germline V gene sequence: CDR1 SGHTA, CDR2 FQGTGA. The CDR3 DNA is TGTGCCAGCAGCCTCCAGACTAGCGGGGGGGAGATGTTCTTC. Translated, it gives CASSLQTSGGEMFF.